This TCR beta chain is from a study of cytomegalovirus exposure and HLA in healthy donors. Study-wide results and caveats: Later on, a genetic analysis was performed. It linked a missense variant in DCLRE1C with V- and J-gene trimming of TCR beta. Upon later analysis, TCR association rates were observed to vary by HLA locus, being highest for DRB1 and lowest for HLA-C.

The PCR used 60 Vbeta and 13 Jbeta primers. Sequencing was performed with immunoSEQ multiplex PCR; in TCRdb, only in-frame clones are kept and a portion is missing. This table has roughly 230,000 clones, 80% to 95% appearing once. As concerns this clone: Antigen unknown.

Germline assignment: CDR1 SGHNT and CDR2 YYREEE (reference sequence). This CDR3 is 12 amino acids long. V was shortened by 0 bases and J by 7 bases, with 4 bases between the two germline ends. Sequencing was done on a sample of PBMCs. This sequence was found in a girl aged 2 to 10 in good health and CMV-seronegative. V gene TRBV5-4 combines with J gene TRBJ2-2, with D unclear. For the CDR3, the DNA is TGTGCCAGCAGCTTGGCCAACGGGGAGCTGTTTTTT. It specifies CASSLANGELFF.